One sample yielded the 13 T cell receptor beta chains listed below, sequenced in a study of T-cell reconstitution after alpha-beta-depleted transplantation in children. For TCRbeta, the library was prepared with unique molecular identifiers. MiXCR was run by TCRdb on the PCR reads, yielding one entry per CDR3 protein. The sample consists of over 150,000 distinct CDR3 sequences, approximately 7% of them appearing once. The sequenced sample was PBMCs, obtained before TCRalphabeta/CD19-depleted stem cell transplant. The receptors were gathered from a boy between 2 and 10 years old with acute lymphoblastic leukemia, due to receive a stem cell transplant.

The sample holds many counts of this clonotype. V usage is TRBV5-5 and J usage is TRBJ1-4; D is possibly TRBD1 (6 bases). The CDR3 is 16 amino acids. CDR1 and CDR2 from the germline V gene are SGHKS and YYEKEE (reference sequence). V was shortened by 4 bases and J by 8 bases, with 21 bases between the two germline ends. CDR3 coding DNA: TGTGCCAGCAGCGCGTCCTTTGACAGGCGGGAAGAAAAACTGTTTTTT. Protein sequence: CASSASFDRREEKLFF.

The sample holds many counts of this clonotype. V usage is TRBV28 and J usage is TRBJ2-3, with D uncertain. There are 14 residues in the CDR3. The germline CDR1 and CDR2 sequences are MDHEN and SYDVKM. V was pared by 4 bases and J by 1 base, with 9 bases between. CDR3 nucleotide sequence: TGTGCCAGCAGTTCACACAGCGGCACAGATACGCAGTATTTT. Encoded protein: CASSSHSGTDTQYF.

This clonotype was found a few times. This chain connects TRBV6-5 to TRBJ2-6; D ambiguous. This CDR3 is built from 17 residues. The germline gives CDR1 MNHEY, CDR2 SVGAGI. Trimming took off 0 bases at V and 2 bases at J, with 11 bases between the two ends. CDR3 DNA: TGTGCCAGCAGTTACTCGATGGGAAAGGCTGGGGCCAACGTCCTGACTTTC. Amino acids: CASSYSMGKAGANVLTF.

This clonotype was seen at least ten times. This chain joins TRBV20-1 and TRBJ2-1; 9 bases agree with TRBD2. The CDR3 totals 16 residues. Trimming at V came to 6 bases and at J to 4 bases, leaving 13 bases not matched to a gene. In germline, CDR1 is DFQATT, CDR2 SNEGSKA (reference sequence). The DNA of the CDR3 is TGCAGTGCCCCAGGGTTTGGTAGCGGGAGTTACAATGAGCAGTTCTTC. Amino acids: CSAPGFGSGSYNEQFF.

This clonotype was observed a handful of times. The chain is built from TRBV6-2 or TRBV6-3 and TRBJ2-7; D gene unclear. Trimming took 2 bases from V and 3 from J, leaving 5 bases between them. Germline-derived CDR1 and CDR2 are MNHEY and SVGEGT. The CDR3 runs 12 residues. CDR3 sequence: CASSYPDYEQYF. CDR3 nucleotides: TGTGCCAGCAGTTACCCCGACTACGAGCAGTACTTC.

In its sample, this clonotype was seen many times. This chain joins TRBV7-2 and TRBJ2-7; TRBD2 is a possible D gene (5 bases). V was shortened by 5 bases and J by 2 bases, with 19 bases between the two germline ends. The CDR3 has 16 amino acids. Germline CDR1 is SGHTA and CDR2 is FQGNSA. CDR3 in amino acids: CASSPEALGRAYEQYF. The CDR3 DNA sequence: TGTGCCAGCAGCCCAGAGGCACTAGGTAGAGCCTACGAGCAGTACTTC.

The rearrangement uses TRBV11-2 and TRBJ2-5, with 11 bases identical to TRBD2. J lost 2 bases, V lost 5 bases, and 13 bases had no gene match. The CDR3 is 18 amino acids. Germline V gene data show CDR1 as SGHAT and CDR2 as FQNNGV. The CDR3 bases are TGTGCCAGCAGCCCCCTTGCTAGCGGGGGGCTCGATCAAGAGACCCAGTACTTC. It translates to CASSPLASGGLDQETQYF. Full variable domain (remainder filled in from reference TRBV11-2 and TRBJ2-5): EAGVAQSPRYKIIEKRQSVAFWCNPISGHATLYWYQQILGQGPKLLIQFQNNGVVDDSQLPKDRFSAERLKGVDSTLKIQPAKLEDSAVYLCASSPLASGGLDQETQYFGPGTRLLVL.

The table lists this clonotype with a few counts. This sequence joins TRBV20-1 and TRBJ1-5; D unclear. The CDR3 is made up of 13 amino acids. V shed 0 bases and J shed 4 bases, with 7 bases lying between them. CDR1 and CDR2 from the germline V gene are DFQATT and SNEGSKA (reference sequence). CDR3 in DNA: TGCAGTGCTAGAGACCCCAGAAATCAGCCCCAGCATTTT. Its protein product is CSARDPRNQPQHF.

As concerns this clonotype: Sequence at one end of the junction differs from germline and may be a read error. J is TRBJ2-3 and V is TRBV7-8; possibly TRBD2 for D (5 bases). The CDR3 contains 14 residues. CDR1 is SGHVS, CDR2 FQNEAQ, per germline. CDR3 in amino acids: CGSSLIRGTDTQYF. The CDR3 DNA follows: TGTGGCAGCAGCTTAATCCGGGGAACAGATACGCAGTATTTT.

The chain is built from TRBV4-2 and TRBJ2-3; D assignment may be TRBD1 or TRBD2 (5 bases each). The CDR3 is 18 residues long. Trimming pared 4 bases from V and 5 bases from J, leaving 25 bases between. Per germline, CDR1 LGHNA and CDR2 YNFKEQ. CDR3 nucleotides: TGTGCCAGCAGCCGCGGGCAGGGATCAGTTACACACGGAGATACGCAGTATTTT. Protein product: CASSRGQGSVTHGDTQYF.

This clonotype turned up a few times. The chain's CDR3 is CASSLSGLSPNNEQFF. The DNA of the CDR3 is TGCGCCAGCAGCTTGTCGGGGTTGTCACCCAACAATGAGCAGTTCTTC. The gene calls are TRBV5-1 and TRBJ2-1; D perhaps matches TRBD2 (5 bases). CDR1 is SGHRS, CDR2 YFSETQ, per germline. V was pared by 1 base and J by 5 bases, with 16 bases between. The CDR3 totals 16 residues.

This clonotype was detected ten times or more. The chain combines TRBV7-9 with TRBJ1-1; 10 bases fit TRBD1. CDR1 is SEHNR, CDR2 FQNEAQ, per germline (reference sequence). Trimming removed 3 bases from V and 5 bases from J; junction bases left unmatched: 3. The CDR3 spans 14 residues. The CDR3 bases are TGTGCCAGCAGCTTCGGGACAGGGGAAACTGAAGCTTTCTTT. Its translation: CASSFGTGETEAFF.

The sample holds many counts of this clonotype. The chain links TRBV9 to TRBJ2-3; 9 bases are a match to TRBD2. Germline loops: CDR1 SGDLS, CDR2 YYNGEE. CDR3 size: 16 residues. The J segment lost 6 bases and the V segment lost 4 bases, leaving 12 bases of the junction unmatched. CDR3 DNA: TGTGCCAGCAGCCCGGCGGGCGGGGGGGCCCTCGATACGCAGTATTTT. It specifies CASSPAGGGALDTQYF.